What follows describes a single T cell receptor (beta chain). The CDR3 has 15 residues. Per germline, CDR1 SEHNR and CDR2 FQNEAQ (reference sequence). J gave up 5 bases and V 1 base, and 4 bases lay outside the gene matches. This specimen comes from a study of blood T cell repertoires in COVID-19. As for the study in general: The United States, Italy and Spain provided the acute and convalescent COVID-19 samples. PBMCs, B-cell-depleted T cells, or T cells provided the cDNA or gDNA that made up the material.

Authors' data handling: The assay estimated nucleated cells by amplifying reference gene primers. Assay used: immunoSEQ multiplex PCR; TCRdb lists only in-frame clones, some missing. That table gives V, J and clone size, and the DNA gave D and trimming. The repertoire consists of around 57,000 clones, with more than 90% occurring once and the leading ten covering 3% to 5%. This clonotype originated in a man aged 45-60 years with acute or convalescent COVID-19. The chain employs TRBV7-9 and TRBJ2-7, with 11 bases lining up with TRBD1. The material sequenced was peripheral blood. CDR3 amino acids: CASSLVGQGANEQYF. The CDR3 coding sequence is TGTGCCAGCAGCTTAGTTGGACAGGGGGCAAACGAGCAGTACTTC.